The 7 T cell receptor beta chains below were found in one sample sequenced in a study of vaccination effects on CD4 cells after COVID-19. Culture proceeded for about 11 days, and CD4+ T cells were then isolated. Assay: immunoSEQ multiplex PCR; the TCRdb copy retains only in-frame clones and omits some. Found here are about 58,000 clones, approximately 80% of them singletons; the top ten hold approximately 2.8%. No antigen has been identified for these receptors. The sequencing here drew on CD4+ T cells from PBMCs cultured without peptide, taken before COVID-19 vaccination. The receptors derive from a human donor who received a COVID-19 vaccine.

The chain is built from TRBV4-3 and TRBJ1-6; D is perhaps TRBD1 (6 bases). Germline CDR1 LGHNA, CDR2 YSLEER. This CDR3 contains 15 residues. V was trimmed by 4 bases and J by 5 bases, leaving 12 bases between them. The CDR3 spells CASSPSTGNNSPLHF. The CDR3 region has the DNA TGCGCCAGCAGCCCGTCGACAGGAAATAATTCACCCCTCCACTTT.

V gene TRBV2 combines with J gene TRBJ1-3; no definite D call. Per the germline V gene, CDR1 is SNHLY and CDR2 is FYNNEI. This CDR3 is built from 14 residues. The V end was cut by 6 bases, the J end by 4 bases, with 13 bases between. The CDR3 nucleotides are TGTGCCAGCAGCCCCCGAAGCCCCGGAAACACCATATATTTT. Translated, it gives CASSPRSPGNTIYF.

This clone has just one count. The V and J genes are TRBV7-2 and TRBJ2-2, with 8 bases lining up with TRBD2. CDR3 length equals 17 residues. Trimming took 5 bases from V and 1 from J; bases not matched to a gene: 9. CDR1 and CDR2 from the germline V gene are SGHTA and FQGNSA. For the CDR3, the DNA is TGTGCCAGCAGCGCTTCGCGGGGGGCGCGGAACACCGGGGAGCTGTTTTTT. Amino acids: CASSASRGARNTGELFF.

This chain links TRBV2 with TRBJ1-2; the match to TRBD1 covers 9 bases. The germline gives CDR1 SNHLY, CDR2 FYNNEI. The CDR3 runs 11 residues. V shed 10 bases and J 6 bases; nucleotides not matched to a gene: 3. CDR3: CAIWDRDGYTF. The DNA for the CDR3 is TGTGCCATCTGGGACAGGGATGGCTACACCTTC.

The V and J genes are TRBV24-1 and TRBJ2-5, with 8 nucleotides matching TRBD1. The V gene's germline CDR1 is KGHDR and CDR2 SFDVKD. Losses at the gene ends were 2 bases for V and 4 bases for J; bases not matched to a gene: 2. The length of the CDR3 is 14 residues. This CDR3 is CATSDSTGVETQYF. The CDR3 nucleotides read TGTGCCACCAGTGATTCGACAGGGGTAGAGACCCAGTACTTC.

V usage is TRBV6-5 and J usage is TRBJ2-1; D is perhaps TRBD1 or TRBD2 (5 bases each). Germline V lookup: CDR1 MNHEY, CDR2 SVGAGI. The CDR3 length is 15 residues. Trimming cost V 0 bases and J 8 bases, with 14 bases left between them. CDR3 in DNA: TGTGCCAGCAGTTACTCGATCGGTAGGGGAGATGAGCAGTTCTTC. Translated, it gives CASSYSIGRGDEQFF.

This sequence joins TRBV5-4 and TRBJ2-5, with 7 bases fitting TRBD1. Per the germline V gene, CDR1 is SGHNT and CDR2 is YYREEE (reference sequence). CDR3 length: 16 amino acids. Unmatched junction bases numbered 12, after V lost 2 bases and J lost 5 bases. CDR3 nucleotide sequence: TGTGCCAGCAGCTTTTATGGAAGGGGGCGCGGGGAGACCCAGTACTTC. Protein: CASSFYGRGRGETQYF. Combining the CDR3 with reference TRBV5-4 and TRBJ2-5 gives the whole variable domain ETGVTQSPTHLIKTRGQQVTLRCSSQSGHNTVSWYQQALGQGPQFIFQYYREEENGRGNFPPRFSGLQFPNYSSELNVNALELDDSALYLCASSFYGRGRGETQYFGPGTRLLVL.